The source of this T cell receptor (beta chain) is a study of blood T cell repertoires in COVID-19. Here immunoSEQ multiplex PCR was the method, and the copy in TCRdb shows in-frame clones only, minus some. Of about 99,000 clones in the sample, around four fifths were seen once. Germline CDR1 LNHNV, CDR2 YYDKDF (reference sequence). The CDR3 sequence is 13 residues long. The trim removed 3 bases at V and 6 bases at J, leaving 3 bases unmatched. The sample comprised peripheral blood. This TCR was sampled from a man in his 60s with acute or convalescent COVID-19. The V gene is TRBV15, the J gene TRBJ2-3, with TRBD2 matching over 7 bases. The CDR3 sequence is CATSRQGGDTQYF. The DNA of the CDR3 is TGTGCCACCAGCAGGCAGGGAGGGGATACGCAGTATTTT.